These T cell receptor beta chains were read from a single sample in a study of T cells in Graves' hyperthyroidism and ophthalmopathy. TCRdb called the multiplex PCR reads again in MiXCR, with one record for every CDR3 protein. The sample yields some 700,000 distinct CDR3 sequences, roughly 17% seen once. The sequencing sample was made of blood. Source of these receptors: a man over 45 with Graves' hyperthyroidism. The CDR3 runs from the conserved cysteine through the conserved F or W. D genes are given only for firm matches. Clone size is given for some rows only: seen once, a few or many times, or a class if the clone is expanded.

cdr3_length: 16
v_call: TRBV6-2/TRBV6-3
j_call: TRBJ2-1
d_call: NA
clone_size: many
cdr3_nt: TGTGCCAGCAGTTGGGGGGAGACAGGTAACTACAATGAGCAGTTCTTC
cdr3_aa: CASSWGETGNYNEQFF

cdr3_length: 15
v_call: TRBV27
j_call: TRBJ2-7
d_call: NA
clone_size: NA
cdr3_nt: TGTGCCAGCAGTTTAAGGGGGGAGACGCCGTACGAGCAGTACTTC
cdr3_aa: CASSLRGETPYEQYF

cdr3_length: 14
v_call: TRBV18
j_call: TRBJ2-1
d_call: TRBD2
clone_size: many
cdr3_nt: TGTGCCAGCTCAATAGCGCGGGAGTCAAATGAGCAGTTCTTC
cdr3_aa: CASSIARESNEQFF

cdr3_length: 13
v_call: TRBV29-1
j_call: TRBJ2-5
d_call: TRBD2
clone_size: few
cdr3_nt: TGCAGCGATACCAGCGGGAGTACGGAGACCCAGTACTTC
cdr3_aa: CSDTSGSTETQYF

cdr3_length: 15
v_call: TRBV6-6
j_call: TRBJ2-5
d_call: NA
clone_size: few
cdr3_nt: TGTGCCAGCAGTTACTCCCGCGGGACGGGAGAGACCCAGTACTTC
cdr3_aa: CASSYSRGTGETQYF

cdr3_length: 16
v_call: TRBV28
j_call: TRBJ2-7
d_call: TRBD2
clone_size: few
cdr3_nt: TGTGCCAGCAGTTTAGAGGGGACTAGCGGCTCCTACGAGCAGTACTTC
cdr3_aa: CASSLEGTSGSYEQYF

cdr3_length: 13
v_call: TRBV3-1
j_call: TRBJ2-7
d_call: NA
clone_size: NA
cdr3_nt: TGTGCCAGCAGCGACAGTTTAGCATACGAGCAGTACTTC
cdr3_aa: CASSDSLAYEQYF

cdr3_length: 14
v_call: TRBV30
j_call: TRBJ2-7
d_call: NA
clone_size: NA
cdr3_nt: TGTGCCTGGAGTACCTCTACGGGAGTCTACGAGCAGTACTTC
cdr3_aa: CAWSTSTGVYEQYF

cdr3_length: 15
v_call: TRBV28
j_call: TRBJ1-1
d_call: TRBD1
clone_size: many
cdr3_nt: TGTGCCAGCAGTTTACCGACAGGGACGGTCACTGAAGCTTTCTTT
cdr3_aa: CASSLPTGTVTEAFF

cdr3_length: 14
v_call: TRBV11-2
j_call: TRBJ2-6
d_call: NA
clone_size: NA
cdr3_nt: TGTGCCAGCACCGAGTTCTACGGGGCCAACGTCCTGACTTTC
cdr3_aa: CASTEFYGANVLTF

cdr3_length: 14
v_call: TRBV2
j_call: TRBJ2-7
d_call: TRBD2
clone_size: many
cdr3_nt: TGTGCCAGCACTCCCGGGACTAGCTCAGGCGAGCAGTACTTC
cdr3_aa: CASTPGTSSGEQYF

cdr3_length: 16
v_call: TRBV27
j_call: TRBJ2-3
d_call: TRBD2
clone_size: many
cdr3_nt: TGTGCCAGCAGTCGCTGGACTAGCGGCAGCACAGATACGCAGTATTTT
cdr3_aa: CASSRWTSGSTDTQYF

cdr3_length: 15
v_call: TRBV11-2
j_call: TRBJ2-7
d_call: NA
clone_size: many
cdr3_nt: TGTGCCAGCAGCCGCAGCGGAGACCGCTCCTACGAGCAGTACTTC
cdr3_aa: CASSRSGDRSYEQYF

cdr3_length: 13
v_call: TRBV28
j_call: TRBJ2-7
d_call: NA
clone_size: many
cdr3_nt: TGTGCCAGCAAGGTCGGTTCCGAGCACGAGCAGTACTTC
cdr3_aa: CASKVGSEHEQYF

cdr3_length: 15
v_call: TRBV5-5
j_call: TRBJ2-1
d_call: TRBD2
clone_size: few
cdr3_nt: TGTGCCAGCAGCTTGATTACTAGCGGGAGCGATGAGCAGTTCTTC
cdr3_aa: CASSLITSGSDEQFF

cdr3_length: 19
v_call: TRBV28
j_call: TRBJ2-7
d_call: TRBD2
clone_size: NA
cdr3_nt: TGTGCCAGCAACCCTGAGAGGAGACTAGCGGGACTCCTCTCCTACGAGCAGTACTTC
cdr3_aa: CASNPERRLAGLLSYEQYF

cdr3_length: 17
v_call: TRBV30
j_call: TRBJ1-5
d_call: NA
clone_size: many
cdr3_nt: TGTGCCTGGAGTGCCTACGCGACAACTTATAGCAATCAGCCCCAGCATTTT
cdr3_aa: CAWSAYATTYSNQPQHF

cdr3_length: 15
v_call: TRBV29-1
j_call: TRBJ2-3
d_call: TRBD2
clone_size: few
cdr3_nt: TGCAGCGTTGATAGTACTAGCGGGAGGCCCATTGTGCAGTATTTT
cdr3_aa: CSVDSTSGRPIVQYF

cdr3_length: 15
v_call: TRBV27
j_call: TRBJ2-1
d_call: NA
clone_size: NA
cdr3_nt: TGTGCCAGCAGTTTATATACTGGAAAATACAATGAGCAGTTCTTC
cdr3_aa: CASSLYTGKYNEQFF

cdr3_length: 15
v_call: TRBV19
j_call: TRBJ2-5
d_call: TRBD2
clone_size: NA
cdr3_nt: TGTGCCAGTAGTATGACGGCAGGGGGACTAGCGGGAGTATACTTC
cdr3_aa: CASSMTAGGLAGVYF

cdr3_length: 16
v_call: TRBV6-1
j_call: TRBJ2-3
d_call: TRBD2
clone_size: few
cdr3_nt: TGTGCCAGCAACCTCGGGGGACTAGCGGCTACAGATACGCAGTATTTT
cdr3_aa: CASNLGGLAATDTQYF

cdr3_length: 14
v_call: TRBV12-3/TRBV12-4
j_call: TRBJ2-2
d_call: NA
clone_size: few
cdr3_nt: TGTGCCAGCAGTTTCGGGCAGGGTAACGGGGAGCTGTTTTTT
cdr3_aa: CASSFGQGNGELFF

cdr3_length: 15
v_call: TRBV4-1
j_call: TRBJ2-7
d_call: TRBD2
clone_size: NA
cdr3_nt: TGCGCCAGCAGCCCCTCTCAGGGCGGGAGGTACGAGCAGTACTTC
cdr3_aa: CASSPSQGGRYEQYF

cdr3_length: 16
v_call: TRBV7-9
j_call: TRBJ1-5
d_call: NA
clone_size: NA
cdr3_nt: TGTGCCAGCAGCTTAGTCTCTTCCAGGCAGAATCAGCCCCAGCATTTT
cdr3_aa: CASSLVSSRQNQPQHF

cdr3_length: 14
v_call: TRBV27
j_call: TRBJ2-1
d_call: NA
clone_size: many
cdr3_nt: TGTGCCAGCAGGGTGGGAAATTGGTACAATGAGCAGTTCTTC
cdr3_aa: CASRVGNWYNEQFF

cdr3_length: 13
v_call: TRBV19
j_call: TRBJ1-5
d_call: NA
clone_size: NA
cdr3_nt: TGTGCCAGTAGTTACGGGGAGAGGCAGCCCCAGCATTTT
cdr3_aa: CASSYGERQPQHF

cdr3_length: 13
v_call: TRBV27
j_call: TRBJ2-7
d_call: NA
clone_size: many
cdr3_nt: TGTGCCAGCAGTTACCGGGTCCGCTACGAGCAGTACTTC
cdr3_aa: CASSYRVRYEQYF

cdr3_length: 16
v_call: TRBV19
j_call: TRBJ2-7
d_call: TRBD1
clone_size: NA
cdr3_nt: TGTGCCAGTAGTATCGGGCACGGGACAGGGAACTTCGAGCAGTACTTC
cdr3_aa: CASSIGHGTGNFEQYF

cdr3_length: 16
v_call: TRBV9
j_call: TRBJ1-3
d_call: NA
clone_size: few
cdr3_nt: TGTGCCAGCAGCGTAGCTTCCAGAGTCACTGGAAACACCATATATTTT
cdr3_aa: CASSVASRVTGNTIYF

cdr3_length: 15
v_call: TRBV27
j_call: TRBJ2-1
d_call: NA
clone_size: few
cdr3_nt: TGTGCCAGCACACTTAGCGGAACCCCTTACAATGAGCAGTTCTTC
cdr3_aa: CASTLSGTPYNEQFF

cdr3_length: 15
v_call: TRBV19
j_call: TRBJ1-5
d_call: NA
clone_size: NA
cdr3_nt: TGTGCCAGTAGTCCTCAGGGACAAATTGATCAGCCCCAGCATTTT
cdr3_aa: CASSPQGQIDQPQHF

cdr3_length: 13
v_call: TRBV19
j_call: TRBJ1-2
d_call: NA
clone_size: NA
cdr3_nt: TGTGCCAGTAGTTCGTACAGGGCTGATGGCTACACCTTC
cdr3_aa: CASSSYRADGYTF

cdr3_length: 12
v_call: TRBV7-9
j_call: TRBJ2-4
d_call: TRBD1
clone_size: NA
cdr3_nt: TGTGCCAGCAGCGAGGGCAGGGGGCGAAAGTACTTC
cdr3_aa: CASSEGRGRKYF

cdr3_length: 16
v_call: TRBV28
j_call: TRBJ2-1
d_call: NA
clone_size: many
cdr3_nt: TGTGCCAGCAGTTTAATGGGACCCTGGGCCTACAATGAGCAGTTCTTC
cdr3_aa: CASSLMGPWAYNEQFF

cdr3_length: 15
v_call: TRBV2
j_call: TRBJ1-6
d_call: NA
clone_size: few
cdr3_nt: TGTGCCAGCACTCTTACGGACATAGGGATATCACCCCTCCACTTT
cdr3_aa: CASTLTDIGISPLHF

cdr3_length: 15
v_call: TRBV11-2
j_call: TRBJ1-1
d_call: NA
clone_size: many
cdr3_nt: TGTGCCAGCAGCTTAGATTACAGGGAGAGAACTGAAGCTTTCTTT
cdr3_aa: CASSLDYRERTEAFF

cdr3_length: 15
v_call: TRBV9
j_call: TRBJ2-3
d_call: NA
clone_size: few
cdr3_nt: TGTGCCAGCAGCGCCTCGGGGTCCTACACAGATACGCAGTATTTT
cdr3_aa: CASSASGSYTDTQYF

cdr3_length: 12
v_call: TRBV5-1
j_call: TRBJ2-1
d_call: NA
clone_size: many
cdr3_nt: TGCGCCAGCAGCTTCGGGGGCAATGAGCAGTTCTTC
cdr3_aa: CASSFGGNEQFF

cdr3_length: 14
v_call: TRBV28
j_call: TRBJ1-2
d_call: NA
clone_size: few
cdr3_nt: TGTGCCAGCAGTCAGGGGCCGTCCCTTTATGGCTACACCTTC
cdr3_aa: CASSQGPSLYGYTF